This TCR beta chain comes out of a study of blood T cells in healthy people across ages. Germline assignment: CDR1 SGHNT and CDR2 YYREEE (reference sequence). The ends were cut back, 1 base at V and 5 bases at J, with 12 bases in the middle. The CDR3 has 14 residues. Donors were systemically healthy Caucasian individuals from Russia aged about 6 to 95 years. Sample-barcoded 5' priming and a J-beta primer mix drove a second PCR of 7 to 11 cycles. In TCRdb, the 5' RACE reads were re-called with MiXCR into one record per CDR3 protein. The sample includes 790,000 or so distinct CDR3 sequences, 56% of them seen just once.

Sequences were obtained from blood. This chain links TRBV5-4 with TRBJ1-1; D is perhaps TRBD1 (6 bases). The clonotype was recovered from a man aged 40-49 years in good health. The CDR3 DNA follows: TGTGCCAGCAGCTTGACACAGGGTAGGACTGAAGCTTTCTTT. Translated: CASSLTQGRTEAFF. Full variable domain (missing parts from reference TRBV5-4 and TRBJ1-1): ETGVTQSPTHLIKTRGQQVTLRCSSQSGHNTVSWYQQALGQGPQFIFQYYREEENGRGNFPPRFSGLQFPNYSSELNVNALELDDSALYLCASSLTQGRTEAFFGQGTRLTVV.